One T cell receptor beta chain is described in this entry. The data are from a study of blood T cell repertoires in COVID-19. CDR3 length: 15 amino acids. Germline-derived CDR1 and CDR2 are SGHTA and FQGTGA. Trimming took off 0 bases at V and 7 bases at J, with 13 bases between the two ends. In the source study's methods: Reference gene primer amplification yielded estimated nucleated cell counts. Profiling relied on immunoSEQ multiplex PCR, and the TCRdb table lists in-frame clones only, not all of them. From that table come the V and J calls and clone size; the DNA was used to work out D and trimming. The sample lists over 50,000 clones, approximately 88% occurring once.

This sequence joins TRBV7-3 and TRBJ2-1; TRBD1 might be the D (5 bases). The clonotype was recovered from a human donor in a cohort sampled during active COVID-19. Sequenced material: peripheral blood. The CDR3 DNA is TGTGCCAGCAGCTTAACGGCGCAGGACAAGAATGAGCAGTTCTTC. Translation: CASSLTAQDKNEQFF.